The sequence of this TCR beta chain was determined in a study of T-cell reconstitution after alpha-beta-depleted transplantation in children. Study outcomes and limitations: A year post-transplant, T-cell counts and diversity derived mostly from newly produced T cells. About two months after transplant, alpha-beta T cells reportedly came from several hundred expanded graft clones. The study traced high day-60 TCRbeta diversity in some patients to surviving recipient T cells and thymic progenitors.

This clonotype appeared a few times. Its specificity is not known. V shed 5 bases, J shed 5 bases, and the junction held 6 bases outside the gene matches. Germline lookup yields CDR1 SGHVS and CDR2 FNYEAQ. This CDR3 is 13 amino acids long. Preparation of the TCRbeta library involved a method that used unique molecular identifiers. TCRdb fed the PCR reads into MiXCR, producing one record per CDR3 protein. The repertoire includes 250,000 to 400,000 distinct CDR3 sequences, around 25% of them detected once, and roughly 9.7% sits in the top ten. The chain recombines TRBV7-6 with TRBJ2-7, with 7 positions matching TRBD1. The material was PBMCs, mostly from graft donor cells, obtained 180 days after TCRalphabeta/CD19-depleted stem cell transplant. The receptor was isolated from a male patient younger than 18 who had a stem cell transplant for acute lymphoblastic leukemia, so the T cells may come from the graft donor. CDR3 bases: TGTGCCAGCAGCCCTGGGACAGTCGACGAGCAGTACTTC. Translated: CASSPGTVDEQYF. Full variable domain (remainder filled in from reference TRBV7-6 and TRBJ2-7): GAGVSQSPRYKVTKRGQDVALRCDPISGHVSLYWYRQALGQGPEFLTYFNYEAQQDKSGLPNDRFSAERPEGSISTLTIQRTEQRDSAMYRCASSPGTVDEQYFGPGTRLTVT.